This T cell receptor (beta chain) was sequenced for a study of T-cell memory formation after mild COVID-19. This clonotype was observed many times. What it binds is not known. Study observations and caveats: Some responding clones appeared in pre-infection memory, suggesting cross-reactive memory joined.

Germline lookup yields CDR1 SGDLS and CDR2 YYNGEE. V lost 2 bases, J lost 3 bases, and 12 bases lay in between. The CDR3 is 14 amino acids. MiXCR was run by TCRdb on the 5' RACE reads, yielding one entry per CDR3 protein. There are roughly 400,000 distinct CDR3 sequences in the sample; roughly 15% occur only once, and around a fifth lies in the top ten. Sequenced: PBMCs or a T cell subset sorted from them (not recorded which). The chain employs TRBV9 and TRBJ2-7; D may correspond to TRBD1 or TRBD2 (5 bases each). This TCR was recovered from a man between 18 and 35 years old who had mild COVID-19 (a few samples of this study predate the infection). Cell type and time point are not known. CDR3 residues: CASSVGPGGYEQYV. The CDR3 bases are TGTGCCAGCAGCGTGGGACCAGGAGGCTACGAGCAGTACGTC.